One sample yielded the 18 T cell receptor beta chains listed below, sequenced in a study of cytomegalovirus exposure and HLA in healthy donors. Sequencing was performed with immunoSEQ multiplex PCR; in TCRdb, only in-frame clones are kept and a portion is missing. Of a few hundred thousand clones in the sample, roughly 90% were seen once. The sequenced sample was PBMCs. The receptors were gathered from a woman between 18 and 29 years old in good health and CMV-seronegative.

The V gene is TRBV28, the J gene TRBJ1-2; 8 nucleotides agree with TRBD1. The CDR3 length is 17 residues. The V and J ends lost 2 bases and 3 bases, in that order; junction bases with no gene match: 11. Germline V lookup: CDR1 MDHEN, CDR2 SYDVKM. CDR3 nucleotides: TGTGCCAGCAGTTTAGAATTGGGGGCAGGGGGCGACTATGGCTACACCTTC. The encoded protein is CASSLELGAGGDYGYTF.

This chain joins TRBV5-1 and TRBJ2-7; 9 bases are shared with TRBD1. CDR1 SGHRS and CDR2 YFSETQ come from the germline V gene. The CDR3 runs to 15 residues. Trimming removed 4 bases from V and 4 bases from J; junction bases left unmatched: 9. The chain's CDR3 is CASSPPDRGLYEQYF. The DNA of the CDR3 is TGCGCCAGCAGCCCTCCGGACAGGGGATTGTACGAGCAGTACTTC.

V is TRBV28 and J is TRBJ2-7, with 8 bases aligning to TRBD1. This CDR3 has 14 amino acids. V shed 3 bases and J 5 bases; nucleotides not matched to a gene: 6. Germline CDR1 reads MDHEN; CDR2 reads SYDVKM. The CDR3 region is CASSFGQGAHEQYF. The CDR3 region has the DNA TGTGCCAGCAGTTTCGGCCAGGGGGCCCACGAGCAGTACTTC.

The chain employs TRBV12-5 and TRBJ2-7, with 10 bases lining up with TRBD1. Trimming at V came to 6 bases and at J to 3 bases, leaving 5 bases not matched to a gene. CDR3 size: 14 residues. Germline V gene lookup returns CDR1 LGHNT and CDR2 FRNRAP. CDR3 sequence (DNA): TGTGCTAGTGGCCCGACAGGGGGCTTCTACGAGCAGTACTTC. Translating gives CASGPTGGFYEQYF.

The V gene is TRBV25-1, the J gene TRBJ1-1; 7 nucleotides match TRBD1. Germline assignment: CDR1 MGHDK and CDR2 SYGVNS. The length of the CDR3 is 17 residues. The J segment lost 1 base and the V segment lost 0 bases, leaving 8 bases of the junction unmatched. CDR3 amino acids: CASSEYRAGGRNTEAFF. Here the CDR3 DNA reads TGTGCCAGCAGTGAATATCGAGCAGGGGGACGGAACACTGAAGCTTTCTTT.

The CDR3 sequence: CASAQGGSTEAFF. The CDR3 region has the DNA TGTGCTAGTGCCCAGGGGGGTTCCACTGAAGCTTTCTTT. The V and J genes are TRBV12-5 and TRBJ1-1, with 7 positions matching TRBD1. V lost 7 bases to trimming and J lost 4 bases; unmatched junction nucleotides: 6. The CDR3 extends over 13 amino acids. Germline CDR1 LGHNT, CDR2 FRNRAP.

This clone showed up just a few times. The J gene is TRBJ1-1, the V gene TRBV28; D remains ambiguous. V lost 6 bases and J lost 7, with 9 bases in between. Germline V gives CDR1 MDHEN, CDR2 SYDVKM. The CDR3 spans 11 residues. The CDR3 reads CASSRLIEAFF. In DNA form, the CDR3 reads TGTGCCAGCAGCCGACTTATTGAAGCTTTCTTT.

The sample holds a few counts of this clone. The V and J genes are TRBV20-1 and TRBJ1-1; D is unresolved. The germline V and J ends were trimmed by 3 bases and 2 bases, with 4 bases remaining between them. Germline assignment: CDR1 DFQATT and CDR2 SNEGSKA (reference sequence). This CDR3 has 11 amino acids. The CDR3 DNA follows: TGCAGTGCTAGCTCCAACACTGAAGCTTTCTTT. It encodes CSASSNTEAFF.

V gene TRBV25-1 combines with J gene TRBJ2-7, with D maybe TRBD1 (5 bases). The CDR3 is made up of 13 amino acids. Trimming left V 5 bases short and J 2 bases short, with 10 bases between. Germline CDR1 is MGHDK and CDR2 is SYGVNS. The DNA for the CDR3 is TGTGCCAGCAGTATGCTAGGGGCCTACGAGCAGTACTTC. The encoded protein is CASSMLGAYEQYF.

J is TRBJ2-3 and V is TRBV28; 7 positions agree with TRBD2. CDR1 and CDR2 (germline): MDHEN, SYDVKM. CDR3 size: 18 residues. J lost 5 bases, V lost 0 bases, and 14 bases had no gene match. The CDR3 sequence is CASSLWGGTHRRIDTQYF. The CDR3 coding sequence is TGTGCCAGCAGTTTATGGGGGGGGACGCACCGGAGGATAGATACGCAGTATTTT.

This chain connects TRBV5-4 to TRBJ1-2; a weak D match, TRBD1 (6 bases). This CDR3 spans 16 amino acids. Germline V gene sequence: CDR1 SGHNT, CDR2 YYREEE (reference sequence). V was trimmed by 0 bases and J by 4 bases, leaving 16 bases between them. The CDR3 region has the DNA TGTGCCAGCAGCTTGGTTTTAGGCAGGGGAAGCTATGGCTACACCTTC. The encoded protein is CASSLVLGRGSYGYTF.

This clone was seen more than once but under ten times. V gene TRBV2 combines with J gene TRBJ2-7; D ambiguous. The CDR3 spans 12 residues. V lost 4 bases to trimming and J lost 4 bases, with 8 bases between them. The germline V gene encodes CDR1 SNHLY and CDR2 FYNNEI. The CDR3 protein is CASSALLYEQYF. Here the CDR3 DNA reads TGTGCCAGCAGTGCACTTCTATACGAGCAGTACTTC.

This sequence joins TRBV4-1 and TRBJ2-7, with 14 positions matching TRBD2. CDR3 length equals 19 residues. CDR1 and CDR2 (germline): MGHRA, YSYEKL. The J segment lost 0 bases and the V segment lost 3 bases, leaving 10 bases of the junction unmatched. CDR3 sequence reads: CASSHRGLAGVESSYEQYF. The CDR3 DNA is TGCGCCAGCAGCCATAGGGGACTAGCGGGAGTGGAAAGCTCCTACGAGCAGTACTTC.

This rearrangement joins TRBV19 to TRBJ2-3; 8 nucleotides agree with TRBD2. The germline V gene encodes CDR1 LNHDA and CDR2 SQIVND (reference sequence). Trimming at V came to 8 bases and at J to 3 bases, leaving 10 bases not matched to a gene. This CDR3 is 15 amino acids long. As DNA, the CDR3 is TGTGCCAGTCACACACAGCGGGGGTATACAGATACGCAGTATTTT. Translation gives CASHTQRGYTDTQYF.

This rearrangement joins TRBV12-5 to TRBJ1-2; 7 nucleotides align to TRBD1. Germline trimming cut 5 bases from V and 1 base from J; bases unmatched to any gene: 16. Germline CDR1 and CDR2: LGHNT and FRNRAP. The CDR3 consists of 18 residues. This CDR3 reads CASGTSGRGLPYNYGYTF. The CDR3, as DNA: TGTGCTAGTGGTACCAGCGGGAGGGGGCTTCCCTATAACTATGGCTACACCTTC.

The J gene is TRBJ1-4, the V gene TRBV9; D is unresolved. Germline V CDR1 and CDR2: SGDLS, YYNGEE. The CDR3 is 12 amino acids. V dropped 0 bases and J dropped 7 bases, with 4 bases sitting between them. The CDR3 sequence is CASSVAGEKLFF. For the CDR3, the DNA is TGTGCCAGCAGCGTAGCGGGTGAAAAACTGTTTTTT.

The genes are TRBV19 and TRBJ2-7; D is perhaps TRBD1 (6 bases). The germline gives CDR1 LNHDA, CDR2 SQIVND (reference sequence). Trimming cost V 3 bases and J 1 base, with 13 bases left between them. This CDR3 comprises 15 residues. The CDR3 protein is CASSIKQGKSYEQYF. The CDR3 DNA follows: TGTGCCAGTAGTATCAAACAGGGAAAGTCCTACGAGCAGTACTTC.

The chain employs TRBV10-3 and TRBJ2-7; D is perhaps TRBD2 (5 bases). The CDR3 is 14 residues long. V lost 4 bases, J lost 2 bases, and 12 bases lay in between. In germline, CDR1 is ENHRY, CDR2 SYGVKD. CDR3 bases: TGTGCCATCAGTGTTGACCGACTAACCTACGAGCAGTACTTC. Its protein product is CAISVDRLTYEQYF.